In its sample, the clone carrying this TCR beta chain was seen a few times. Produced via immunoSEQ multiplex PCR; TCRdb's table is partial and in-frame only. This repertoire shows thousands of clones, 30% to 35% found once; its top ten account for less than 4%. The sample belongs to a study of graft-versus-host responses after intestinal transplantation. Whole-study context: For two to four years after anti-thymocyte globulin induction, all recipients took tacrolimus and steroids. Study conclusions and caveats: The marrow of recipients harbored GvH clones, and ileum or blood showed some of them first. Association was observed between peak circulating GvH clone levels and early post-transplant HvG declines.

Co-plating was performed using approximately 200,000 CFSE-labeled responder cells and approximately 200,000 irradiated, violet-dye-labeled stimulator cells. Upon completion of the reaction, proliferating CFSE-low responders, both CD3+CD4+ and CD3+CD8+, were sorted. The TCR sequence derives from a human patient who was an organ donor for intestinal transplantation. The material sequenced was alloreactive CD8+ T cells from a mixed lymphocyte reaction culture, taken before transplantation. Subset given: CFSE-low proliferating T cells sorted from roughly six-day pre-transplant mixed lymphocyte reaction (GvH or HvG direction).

The CDR3 sequence: CASSVGVEQFF. The CDR3 coding sequence is TGTGCCAGCAGCGTAGGCGTTGAGCAGTTCTTC. This chain uses TRBV9 with TRBJ2-1; D gene unclear. V was trimmed by 0 bases and J by 9 bases, leaving 4 bases between them. This CDR3 spans 11 amino acids. Per germline, CDR1 SGDLS and CDR2 YYNGEE.